A single sample gave rise to the 27 T cell receptor beta chains below, sequenced in a study of blood T cell repertoires in COVID-19. The method was immunoSEQ multiplex PCR; TCRdb's version includes in-frame clones alone and lacks a portion of them. The sample yields fewer than 80,000 clones, 78% seen once. Source material: peripheral blood. Receptor source: a man between 60 and 70 years old with COVID-19, enrolled during active disease.

This clone has just one count. This chain joins TRBV6-5 and TRBJ2-2, with 9 bases matching TRBD1. V gave up 8 bases and J gave up 1 base; unmatched junction bases: 5. Germline V CDR1 and CDR2: MNHEY, SVGAGI. The CDR3 runs 15 residues. CDR3 sequence: CASARDRENTGELFF. As DNA, the CDR3 is TGTGCCAGCGCCCGGGACAGGGAGAACACCGGGGAGCTGTTTTTT.

V is TRBV5-1 and J is TRBJ2-1; D is undetermined. CDR3 length: 13 amino acids. V shed 1 base and J shed 6 bases, with 8 bases lying between them. Germline lookup yields CDR1 SGHRS and CDR2 YFSETQ. The CDR3 loop is CASSLSTGNEQFF. The CDR3 bases are TGCGCCAGCAGCTTGTCAACCGGCAATGAGCAGTTCTTC.

This sequence joins TRBV16 and TRBJ2-1, with D possibly being TRBD1 (5 bases). In germline, CDR1 is KGHSY, CDR2 FQNENV. There are 16 residues in the CDR3. V dropped 5 bases and J dropped 0 bases, with 14 bases sitting between them. The CDR3 nucleotides read TGTGCCAGCAGCTCTCTCAGGGTAAGCTCCTACAATGAGCAGTTCTTC. This translates into CASSSLRVSSYNEQFF.

The chain has TRBV12-3 or TRBV12-4 and TRBJ1-6; no reliable D call. Trimming pared 3 bases from V and 10 bases from J, leaving 10 bases between. The CDR3 length is 13 residues. The CDR3 coding sequence is TGTGCCAGCAGTTTCGGCAGGATCTCACCCCTCCACTTT. It yields the protein CASSFGRISPLHF.

V gene TRBV3-1 (or the pseudogene TRBV3-2) combines with J gene TRBJ1-4; D uncertain. This CDR3 spans 13 amino acids. Germline CDR1 LGHDT, CDR2 YNNKEL (reference sequence). V was clipped by 1 base and J by 8 bases, with 8 bases between them. For the CDR3, the DNA is TGTGCCAGCAGCCAAGGGATGAGGGAAAAACTGTTTTTT. Translating it yields CASSQGMREKLFF.

The chain joins TRBV3-1 (or the pseudogene TRBV3-2) to TRBJ1-3; D not resolved. V was cut by 4 bases and J by 4 bases, with 8 bases left in between. From germline, CDR1 is LGHDT and CDR2 YNNKEL (reference sequence). The CDR3 runs 13 residues. This CDR3 reads CASSPRGGNTIYF. CDR3 DNA: TGTGCCAGCAGCCCGCGGGGAGGAAACACCATATATTTT.

The chain joins TRBV6-1 to TRBJ2-3; 9 bases agree with TRBD2. V lost 4 bases and J lost 6; bases outside the gene matches: 5. This CDR3 is built from 14 residues. Germline V gives CDR1 MNHNS, CDR2 SASEGT. In DNA form, the CDR3 reads TGTGCCAGCAGTGTAGCGGGAGAGGCGGATACGCAGTATTTT. Protein: CASSVAGEADTQYF.

V usage is TRBV7-2 and J usage is TRBJ1-4; D ambiguous. Germline loops: CDR1 SGHTA, CDR2 FQGNSA. This CDR3 region has 13 residues. Deletions cut 4 bases from V and 4 bases from J, with 7 bases between. As DNA, the CDR3 is TGTGCCAGCAGCTCTCGGGGTAATGAAAAACTGTTTTTT. The encoded protein is CASSSRGNEKLFF. Using reference TRBV7-2 and TRBJ1-4 for the parts outside the CDR3, the full variable domain is GAGVSQSPSNKVTEKGKDVELRCDPISGHTALYWYRQSLGQGLEFLIYFQGNSAPDKSGLPSDRFSAERTGGSVSTLTIQRTQQEDSAVYLCASSSRGNEKLFFGSGTQLSVL.

The chain uses TRBV2 and TRBJ2-5; TRBD1 is a possible D gene (6 bases). This CDR3 spans 15 amino acids. V was shortened by 6 bases and J by 1 base, with 15 bases between the two germline ends. The V gene's germline CDR1 is SNHLY and CDR2 FYNNEI. CDR3 protein: CASSVDRTGQETQYF. CDR3 bases: TGTGCCAGCAGCGTCGACAGGACGGGCCAAGAGACCCAGTACTTC. The full variable domain, completed using reference TRBV2 and TRBJ2-5, is EPEVTQTPSHQVTQMGQEVILRCVPISNHLYFYWYRQILGQKVEFLVSFYNNEISEKSEIFDDQFSVERPDGSNFTLKIRSTKLEDSAMYFCASSVDRTGQETQYFGPGTRLLVL.

CDR3 in amino acids: CASSQDRTGNTIYF. The CDR3 DNA is TGTGCCAGCAGCCAGGACAGGACTGGAAACACCATATATTTT. The rearrangement uses TRBV7-2 and TRBJ1-3; TRBD1 agrees at 7 bases. CDR3 size: 14 residues. The trim removed 5 bases at V and 2 bases at J, leaving 3 bases unmatched. From germline, CDR1 is SGHTA and CDR2 FQGNSA.

This clone was observed a handful of times. J is TRBJ1-1 and V is TRBV2; D is undetermined. Germline CDR1 and CDR2: SNHLY and FYNNEI. The CDR3 loop spans 12 amino acids. V lost 4 bases and J 3 bases, leaving 6 bases between the germline ends. The CDR3 here is CASSVRDTEAFF. The DNA for the CDR3 is TGTGCCAGCAGTGTGCGGGACACTGAAGCTTTCTTT.

There are a few counts of this clone. The rearrangement uses TRBV19 and TRBJ1-6, with 8 bases matching TRBD1. CDR1 is LNHDA, CDR2 SQIVND, per germline (reference sequence). V lost 2 bases and J lost 0; bases outside the gene matches: 9. The CDR3 spans 19 residues. The CDR3 nucleotides read TGTGCCAGTAGTATATCGCCCAGGGGGCTGAGCTCCTATAATTCACCCCTCCACTTT. Amino acid sequence: CASSISPRGLSSYNSPLHF.

This clone was seen a few times. The V and J genes are TRBV29-1 and TRBJ2-7; no reliable D call. The germline V gene encodes CDR1 SQVTM and CDR2 ANQGSEA. The CDR3 has 12 residues. V dropped 1 base and J dropped 5 bases, with 9 bases sitting between them. CDR3 nucleotide sequence: TGCAGCGTTGAAGGCGGTGGCAACGAGCAGTACTTC. It codes for CSVEGGGNEQYF.

This sequence joins TRBV7-9 and TRBJ2-7; TRBD2 agrees at 8 bases. Trimming at V came to 1 base and at J to 1 base, leaving 9 bases not matched to a gene. Per the germline V gene, CDR1 is SEHNR and CDR2 is FQNEAQ (reference sequence). This CDR3 comprises 17 residues. The CDR3 sequence: CASSLELVAGYSYEQYF. In DNA form, the CDR3 reads TGTGCCAGCAGCTTAGAACTAGTAGCGGGGTATTCCTACGAGCAGTACTTC.

CDR3 protein: CASSVGTGGWLGNQPQHF. The CDR3 DNA reads TGTGCCAGCAGCGTCGGGACAGGGGGATGGCTCGGCAATCAGCCCCAGCATTTT. The gene calls are TRBV5-6 and TRBJ1-5; 11 bases are shared with TRBD1. CDR1 SGHDT and CDR2 YYEEEE come from the germline V gene. With V trimmed by 4 bases and J by 2 bases, 11 bases remained unmatched. CDR3 length equals 18 residues.

V usage is TRBV11-2 and J usage is TRBJ2-1; 10 nucleotides align to TRBD2. Trimming at V came to 6 bases and at J to 7 bases, leaving 9 bases not matched to a gene. The CDR3 is made up of 15 amino acids. CDR1 SGHAT and CDR2 FQNNGV come from the germline V gene. The CDR3 is CASRIAGGSGNEQFF. CDR3 sequence (DNA): TGTGCCAGCAGGATAGCGGGGGGTTCTGGGAATGAGCAGTTCTTC.

The table lists this clone with a count of one. The chain carries TRBV12-3 or TRBV12-4 and TRBJ1-2; D ambiguous. The CDR3 contains 12 residues. Trimming shortened V by 5 bases and J by 5 bases, and 9 bases separated the two germline ends. Here the CDR3 reads CASSGSTYGYTF. The CDR3 nucleotides read TGTGCCAGCAGTGGTTCGACATATGGCTACACCTTC.

This chain connects TRBV5-5 to TRBJ2-7; TRBD1 is a possible D gene (6 bases). CDR3 size: 13 residues. Germline V gene lookup returns CDR1 SGHKS and CDR2 YYEKEE (reference sequence). Deletions cut 7 bases from V and 1 base from J, with 12 bases between. CDR3 loop: CASQGTGSYEQYF. The CDR3, as DNA: TGTGCCAGCCAGGGGACCGGGTCCTACGAGCAGTACTTC.

CDR3: CASSTDSYSNQPQHF. The CDR3 DNA is TGTGCCAGCAGCACAGACAGTTATAGCAATCAGCCCCAGCATTTT. The genes are TRBV7-9 and TRBJ1-5; perhaps TRBD1 as D (5 bases). The CDR3 runs to 15 residues. In germline, CDR1 is SEHNR, CDR2 FQNEAQ (reference sequence). Deletions cut 5 bases from V and 0 bases from J, with 11 bases between.

This clone has at least ten counts. V usage is TRBV25-1 and J usage is TRBJ1-2; tentative D call: TRBD1 (5 bases). The CDR3 extends over 12 amino acids. Germline V gene sequence: CDR1 MGHDK, CDR2 SYGVNS. V shed 7 bases and J shed 6 bases, with 12 bases lying between them. The CDR3 nucleotides are TGTGCCAGCATGAACAGGAACGATGGCTACACCTTC. Its protein is CASMNRNDGYTF.

This clone was seen more than once but under ten times. The chain joins TRBV20-1 to TRBJ2-1; TRBD2 is a possible D gene (5 bases). Trimming took off 7 bases at V and 9 bases at J, with 13 bases between the two ends. The V gene's germline CDR1 is DFQATT and CDR2 SNEGSKA (reference sequence). This CDR3 region has 11 residues. The CDR3 DNA reads as TGCAGTGTGAGAGGGTCCCTTGAGCAGTTCTTC. This encodes CSVRGSLEQFF.

This clone has only one observation. The chain carries TRBV5-6 and TRBJ1-2, with 9 bases that match TRBD1. The length of the CDR3 is 14 residues. Germline-derived CDR1 and CDR2 are SGHDT and YYEEEE. The V gene end was trimmed by 2 bases and the J gene end by 4 bases; junction bases not matched to a gene: 3. The CDR3 reads CASSFVQGAYGYTF. The CDR3, as DNA: TGTGCCAGCAGCTTCGTACAGGGGGCCTATGGCTACACCTTC.

The chain combines TRBV11-3 with TRBJ1-1; a possible D gene is TRBD1 (6 bases). The length of the CDR3 is 16 residues. Trimming removed 0 bases from V and 5 bases from J, with 16 bases in between. Germline values: CDR1 SGHNT, CDR2 YENEEA. The CDR3: CASSLDLVGGGTEAFF. The CDR3 DNA reads as TGTGCCAGCAGCTTAGATCTTGTAGGGGGAGGGACTGAAGCTTTCTTT.

The count of this clone is one. The same CDR3 can be traced to other DNA sequences in this sample. The chain combines TRBV2 with TRBJ2-7, with 7 bases fitting TRBD1. The J segment lost 2 bases and the V segment lost 4 bases, leaving 2 bases of the junction unmatched. The CDR3 is made up of 13 amino acids. Per the germline V gene, CDR1 is SNHLY and CDR2 is FYNNEI. In DNA, the CDR3 is TGTGCCAGCAGTGGCCAGGGGGCCTACGAGCAGTACTTC. It yields the protein CASSGQGAYEQYF. The full variable domain, completed using reference TRBV2 and TRBJ2-7, is EPEVTQTPSHQVTQMGQEVILRCVPISNHLYFYWYRQILGQKVEFLVSFYNNEISEKSEIFDDQFSVERPDGSNFTLKIRSTKLEDSAMYFCASSGQGAYEQYFGPGTRLTVT.

The genes are TRBV6-5 and TRBJ2-1, with D unclear. CDR1 is MNHEY and CDR2 is SVGAGI in the germline V gene. Trimming left V 4 bases short and J 6 bases short, with 4 bases between. The CDR3 length is 11 residues. The CDR3 protein is CASSFLNEQFF. The CDR3 bases are TGTGCCAGCAGTTTCCTCAATGAGCAGTTCTTC.

The chain couples TRBV25-1 to TRBJ2-7; 9 bases line up with TRBD1. Germline CDR1 MGHDK, CDR2 SYGVNS. V lost 3 bases, J lost 4 bases, and 16 bases stayed unmatched. CDR3 length equals 18 residues. The CDR3 bases are TGTGCCAGCAGTGACAACCCCCGGACAGGACAGGGGTATTACGAGCAGTACTTC. This gives the protein CASSDNPRTGQGYYEQYF.

CDR3 residues: CASSDRQGRYGYTF. The CDR3, as DNA: TGTGCCAGCAGCGACCGCCAGGGAAGGTATGGCTACACCTTC. V usage is TRBV7-9 and J usage is TRBJ1-2, with D possibly being TRBD1 (5 bases). Germline CDR1 SEHNR, CDR2 FQNEAQ (reference sequence). There are 14 residues in the CDR3. V lost 5 bases and J lost 5, with 15 bases in between.